This T cell receptor (beta chain) appears in the sequencing data of a study of blood T cell repertoires in COVID-19. Measured with immunoSEQ multiplex PCR; TCRdb has only the in-frame clones, and not every one. The sample lists fewer than 150,000 clones, around 80% occurring once. Germline V gene lookup returns CDR1 MNHEY and CDR2 SVGAGI. The CDR3 is 14 amino acids. V was shortened by 10 bases and J by 0 bases, with 14 bases between the two germline ends. The rearrangement links TRBV6-5 to TRBJ2-3, with D maybe TRBD2 (6 bases). Specimen: peripheral blood. The sequence was collected from a human donor in a cohort sampled during active COVID-19. The CDR3: CATELATSTDTQYF. The CDR3 DNA reads as TGTGCCACCGAACTAGCCACTAGCACAGATACGCAGTATTTT.